Shown below are 23 T cell receptor beta chains from a single sample sequenced in a study of blood T cell repertoires in COVID-19. The protocol was immunoSEQ multiplex PCR, while the TCRdb copy is restricted to in-frame clones and leaves out a portion. This table holds 120,000 to 150,000 clones, about three quarters found once. Sequences were obtained from peripheral blood. All receptors come from a man aged 45-65 years with acute or convalescent COVID-19.

The gene calls are TRBV5-1 and TRBJ2-5, with 7 bases lining up with TRBD1. V was pared by 2 bases and J by 2 bases, with 3 bases of the junction left unmatched. The CDR3 length is 14 residues. The germline V gene encodes CDR1 SGHRS and CDR2 YFSETQ. The CDR3 bases are TGCGCCAGCAGCTTCGGGACAGTTCAAGAGACCCAGTACTTC. Protein product: CASSFGTVQETQYF.

The genes are TRBV9 and TRBJ1-2; D perhaps matches TRBD1 (5 bases). Trimming took off 3 bases at V and 3 bases at J, with 12 bases between the two ends. Germline V lookup: CDR1 SGDLS, CDR2 YYNGEE. The CDR3 spans 14 residues. CDR3 in amino acids: CASSGRVGDYGYTF. The DNA of the CDR3 is TGTGCCAGCAGCGGCAGGGTTGGTGACTATGGCTACACCTTC.

The genes are TRBV3-1 (or the pseudogene TRBV3-2) and TRBJ1-4, with a weak D call TRBD1 (5 bases). The germline V and J ends were trimmed by 1 base and 5 bases, with 11 bases remaining between them. Germline CDR1 LGHDT, CDR2 YNNKEL (reference sequence). The CDR3 is 15 amino acids. The CDR3 coding sequence is TGTGCCAGCAGCCAAGCTAACAGACAGAATGAAAAACTGTTTTTT. Its protein product is CASSQANRQNEKLFF.

The chain has TRBV5-1 and TRBJ2-1, with TRBD1 matching 7 bases. The CDR3 is 16 residues long. Germline values: CDR1 SGHRS, CDR2 YFSETQ. V shed 4 bases, J shed 0 bases, and the junction held 7 bases outside the gene matches. CDR3 DNA: TGCGCCAGCAGCCCGGATGGACAGGCCTCCTACAATGAGCAGTTCTTC. This translates into CASSPDGQASYNEQFF.

This sequence joins TRBV9 and TRBJ1-2, with 7 bases aligning to TRBD1. This CDR3 is 16 amino acids long. CDR1 and CDR2 (germline): SGDLS, YYNGEE. The ends lost 0 bases at V and 4 bases at J; junction bases unmatched: 9. The CDR3 protein is CASSVATGSLSYGYTF. CDR3 sequence (DNA): TGTGCCAGCAGCGTAGCGACAGGGTCCCTTTCCTATGGCTACACCTTC.

The V and J genes are TRBV11-2 and TRBJ2-5, with a possible D match to TRBD2 (6 bases). The ends were cut back, 1 base at V and 2 bases at J, with 11 bases in the middle. Germline CDR1 SGHAT, CDR2 FQNNGV. The CDR3 loop spans 15 amino acids. The CDR3 loop reads CASSLGRAAQETQYF. CDR3 sequence (DNA): TGTGCCAGCAGCTTAGGGAGGGCTGCACAAGAGACCCAGTACTTC. Full variable domain (missing parts from reference TRBV11-2 and TRBJ2-5): EAGVAQSPRYKIIEKRQSVAFWCNPISGHATLYWYQQILGQGPKLLIQFQNNGVVDDSQLPKDRFSAERLKGVDSTLKIQPAKLEDSAVYLCASSLGRAAQETQYFGPGTRLLVL.

The chain uses TRBV6-1 and TRBJ1-1; no clear D. CDR1 and CDR2 (germline): MNHNS, SASEGT. The V gene lost 0 bases and the J gene lost 7 bases, with 12 bases spanning the gap. The CDR3 runs 14 residues. Written as DNA, the CDR3 is TGTGCCAGCAGTGAAGCGTTAAAGGGAGATGAAGCTTTCTTT. This codes for CASSEALKGDEAFF.

This chain links TRBV19 with TRBJ1-1; D is unclear. Per germline, CDR1 LNHDA and CDR2 SQIVND (reference sequence). The V gene lost 1 base and the J gene lost 5 bases, with 5 bases spanning the gap. The CDR3 is 12 amino acids. CDR3 in amino acids: CASSIGQTEAFF. In nucleotides, the CDR3 is TGTGCCAGTAGTATAGGCCAGACTGAAGCTTTCTTT.

The chain uses TRBV15 and TRBJ2-1; a possible D gene is TRBD1 (5 bases). The CDR3 consists of 15 residues. Trimming took off 0 bases at V and 5 bases at J, with 11 bases between the two ends. Germline values: CDR1 LNHNV, CDR2 YYDKDF (reference sequence). For the CDR3, the DNA is TGTGCCACCAGCAGAGATCAAGGGGCGCACAATGAGCAGTTCTTC. Amino acids: CATSRDQGAHNEQFF.

The rearrangement uses TRBV11-2 and TRBJ1-2; D may be TRBD1 (6 bases). Trimming shortened V by 3 bases and J by 4 bases, and 12 bases separated the two germline ends. CDR1 and CDR2 (germline): SGHAT, FQNNGV. The CDR3 is made up of 14 amino acids. CDR3 region: CASSLDSLGYGYTF. The CDR3 region has the DNA TGTGCCAGCAGCTTGGACAGTCTCGGCTATGGCTACACCTTC.

The chain joins TRBV9 to TRBJ2-1; perhaps TRBD2 as D (6 bases). CDR3 length: 16 amino acids. Germline assignment: CDR1 SGDLS and CDR2 YYNGEE. V was trimmed by 3 bases and J by 3 bases, leaving 16 bases between them. This CDR3 reads CASSDPGGADYNEQFF. In nucleotides, the CDR3 is TGTGCCAGCAGCGACCCCGGCGGGGCGGACTACAATGAGCAGTTCTTC.

The genes are TRBV6-6 and TRBJ2-5; D is possibly TRBD2 (6 bases). The CDR3 sequence is 13 residues long. Germline V gives CDR1 MNHNY, CDR2 SVGAGI (reference sequence). The V and J ends lost 5 bases and 3 bases respectively, with 10 bases between them. The CDR3, as DNA: TGTGCCAGCAGTATGACTAGAAAAGAGACCCAGTACTTC. It codes for CASSMTRKETQYF.

The gene calls are TRBV12-5 and TRBJ2-3; perhaps TRBD1 as D (5 bases). Germline V lookup: CDR1 LGHNT, CDR2 FRNRAP. V lost 0 bases, J lost 4 bases, and 11 bases lay in between. The CDR3 contains 15 residues. CDR3 region: CASGLVSGWADTQYF. As DNA, the CDR3 is TGTGCTAGTGGTTTGGTATCAGGGTGGGCAGATACGCAGTATTTT.

This clone has only a few counts. The chain has TRBV2 and TRBJ1-1; 9 positions agree with TRBD1. V lost 10 bases, J lost 1 base, and 10 bases stayed unmatched. CDR1 and CDR2 from the germline V gene are SNHLY and FYNNEI. The CDR3 consists of 15 residues. CDR3 nucleotides: TGTGCCATCCCCGGGACAGGGTGGGGGAACACTGAAGCTTTCTTT. It specifies CAIPGTGWGNTEAFF.

This chain uses TRBV11-2 with TRBJ2-5, with a tentative D call TRBD1 (5 bases). In germline, CDR1 is SGHAT, CDR2 FQNNGV. Trimming stripped 4 bases from V and 4 bases from J, with 22 bases between. The CDR3 has 17 residues. In DNA, the CDR3 is TGTGCCAGCAGCTGGGGCGGCAGGGTGAATTCTCGAGAGACCCAGTACTTC. Translated, it gives CASSWGGRVNSRETQYF.

The J gene is TRBJ2-1, the V gene TRBV18; 10 bases map to TRBD1. This CDR3 contains 18 residues. Trimming cost V 2 bases and J 6 bases; bases outside gene matches: 13. CDR1 KGHSH and CDR2 LQKENI come from the germline V gene. The CDR3 protein is CASSPLGTGTGAFNEQFF. CDR3 nucleotides: TGTGCCAGCTCACCATTGGGCACCGGGACAGGGGCTTTCAATGAGCAGTTCTTC. The complete variable domain, with remaining parts taken from reference TRBV18 and TRBJ2-1, reads NAGVMQNPRHLVRRRGQEARLRCSPMKGHSHVYWYRQLPEEGLKFMVYLQKENIIDESGMPKERFSAEFPKEGPSILRIQQVVRGDSAAYFCASSPLGTGTGAFNEQFFGPGTRLTVL.

This chain joins TRBV2 and TRBJ2-3, with a tentative D call TRBD2 (6 bases). Germline V CDR1 and CDR2: SNHLY, FYNNEI. This CDR3 spans 16 amino acids. V dropped 6 bases and J dropped 0 bases, with 16 bases sitting between them. The CDR3 loop reads CASRRTGLESTDTQYF. Here the CDR3 DNA reads TGTGCCAGCAGACGCACGGGACTGGAAAGCACAGATACGCAGTATTTT.

V and J are TRBV19 and TRBJ1-2; D remains ambiguous. The V end was cut by 7 bases, the J end by 13 bases, with 16 bases between. The CDR3 has 11 residues. Germline V CDR1 and CDR2: LNHDA, SQIVND (reference sequence). The chain's CDR3 is CASNSRVLVTF. CDR3 nucleotides: TGTGCCAGTAATTCTCGGGTTTTGGTCACCTTC.

The gene calls are TRBV10-2 and TRBJ2-1, with a weak D call TRBD1 (6 bases). Germline loops: CDR1 WSHSY, CDR2 SAAADI. The CDR3 runs to 14 residues. V lost 3 bases to trimming and J lost 4 bases, with 10 bases between them. The CDR3 DNA reads as TGCGCCAGCAGTGACTTACAGGGATACAATGAGCAGTTCTTC. Encoded protein: CASSDLQGYNEQFF.

The count of this clone is one. This chain joins TRBV5-1 and TRBJ2-3; 7 positions match TRBD2. With 4 bases clipped from V and 2 bases from J, the junction kept 4 bases outside the gene matches. The CDR3 totals 14 residues. CDR1 is SGHRS and CDR2 is YFSETQ in the germline V gene. CDR3 coding DNA: TGCGCCAGCAGCGAGGGACTATACACAGATACGCAGTATTTT. This translates into CASSEGLYTDTQYF.

The chain employs TRBV6-5 and TRBJ2-7; 9 bases agree with TRBD1. Germline CDR1 reads MNHEY; CDR2 reads SVGAGI. V lost 7 bases and J lost 3; bases outside the gene matches: 7. The CDR3 has 14 amino acids. The CDR3 sequence: CASKTGTGFYEQYF. The CDR3, as DNA: TGTGCCAGCAAGACCGGGACAGGGTTCTACGAGCAGTACTTC.

This chain uses TRBV10-2 with TRBJ2-3, with no clear D. The CDR3 totals 13 residues. From germline, CDR1 is WSHSY and CDR2 SAAADI. The germline V and J ends were trimmed by 6 bases and 0 bases, with 7 bases remaining between them. CDR3 region: CASRMSSTDTQYF. CDR3 nucleotide sequence: TGCGCCAGCAGGATGAGTAGCACAGATACGCAGTATTTT.

This clone appeared a few times. CDR3 region: CASALGLAISETQYF. As DNA, the CDR3 is TGCGCCAGCGCCCTGGGCCTAGCAATTTCGGAGACCCAGTACTTC. This sequence joins TRBV5-1 and TRBJ2-5; D might be TRBD2 (5 bases). Trimming left V 7 bases short and J 5 bases short, with 21 bases between. The germline V gene encodes CDR1 SGHRS and CDR2 YFSETQ. The CDR3 has 15 amino acids.